The clone carrying this TCR beta chain was recorded only once. Sequence at one end of the junction differs from germline and may be a read error. The source of the sample is a study of blood T cell repertoires in COVID-19. About the study: COVID-19 samples collected from the United States, Italy and Spain covered acute and convalescent phases. The cDNA or gDNA used as material had been derived from T cells, B-cell-depleted T cells, or PBMCs.

In the original analysis: Quantification of nucleated cells was approximated via reference gene primer amplification. Clones were read by immunoSEQ multiplex PCR, and TCRdb kept only the in-frame ones, dropping some. That table gives V, J and clone size, and the DNA gave D and trimming. The table lists 45,000 to 70,000 clones, 82% of them singletons. This TCR was recovered from a woman aged 55-70 years with acute or convalescent COVID-19. Sequencing was performed on peripheral blood.

The CDR3 is CASRLAVVGGPYEQYF. The DNA of the CDR3 is TGTGCCAGCAGATTGGCGGTGGTGGGGGGGCCCTACGAGCAGTACTTC. The chain combines TRBV5-5 with TRBJ2-7, with D possibly matching TRBD2 (7 bases). The CDR3 is made up of 16 amino acids. The germline CDR1 and CDR2 sequences are SGHKS and YYEKEE (reference sequence).